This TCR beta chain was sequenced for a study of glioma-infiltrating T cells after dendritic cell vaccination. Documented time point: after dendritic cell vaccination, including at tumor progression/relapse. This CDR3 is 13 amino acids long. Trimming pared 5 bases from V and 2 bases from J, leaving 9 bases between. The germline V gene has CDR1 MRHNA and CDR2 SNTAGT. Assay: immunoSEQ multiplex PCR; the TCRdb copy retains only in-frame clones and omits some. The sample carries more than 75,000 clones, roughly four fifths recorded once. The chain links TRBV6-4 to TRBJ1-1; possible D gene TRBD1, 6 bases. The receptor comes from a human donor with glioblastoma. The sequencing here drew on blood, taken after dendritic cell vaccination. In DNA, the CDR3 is TGTGCCAGCAGTATGACAGGAAACACTGAAGCTTTCTTT. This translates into CASSMTGNTEAFF.